The T cell receptor (beta chain) under discussion was sequenced for a study of T cell clones after liver transplantation. About the study: TCRbeta sequencing after a pre-transplant mixed lymphocyte reaction identified graft-donor-reactive clones, later tracked in post-transplant blood. Samples came pre-transplant, pre-randomization before withdrawal, and post-randomization after withdrawal ended. Subjects received no induction therapy and standard immunosuppression until randomization at 12-24 months post-transplant.

Thawed unstimulated PBMCs were FACS-sorted by CD3, CD4 and CD8 into two populations. Profiled with immunoSEQ multiplex PCR; TCRdb holds only in-frame clones, not every one. This sample has nearly 55,000 clones, with approximately 84% found just once. This specimen was CD4+ T cells from blood, taken before liver transplant. The source of this sequence is a human donor who received a liver transplant.

The CDR3 nucleotides read TGTGCCAGCAGTGCCGGACAGTACTACGAGCAGTACTTC. As protein: CASSAGQYYEQYF. J is TRBJ2-7 and V is TRBV2; tentative D call: TRBD1 (6 bases). Trimming cost V 4 bases and J 3 bases, with 10 bases left between them. Germline V gene sequence: CDR1 SNHLY, CDR2 FYNNEI. The CDR3 totals 13 residues.